These T cell receptor beta chains were read from a single sample in a study of cytotoxic CD8 clonotypes in ibrutinib-treated CLL. Repertoires were generated with immunoSEQ multiplex PCR, while TCRdb's copy carries only in-frame clones and drops some. The repertoire holds 76,000 or so clones, with around four fifths as singletons. The specimen was PBMCs, collected after 24 months of ibrutinib treatment. Receptors were obtained from a human donor with chronic lymphocytic leukemia. Both conserved end residues are part of each CDR3. D genes are given only for firm matches. The listing skips clone size in some rows; elsewhere it reads once, few, many or a size class.

d_call j_call v_call clone_size cdr3_nt cdr3_aa
. TRBJ2-3 TRBV7-3 . TGTGCCAGCAGCTCAAACCGCCTCGATACGCAGTATTTT CASSSNRLDTQYF
TRBD2 TRBJ2-1 TRBV19 . TGTGCCAGTAGACTCCTCGGGCTAGCGGGAGGTGAGCAGTTCTTC CASRLLGLAGGEQFF
. TRBJ1-1 TRBV28 . TGTGCCAGCAGTTTAGTGGGAGTCCCTGAAGCTTTCTTT CASSLVGVPEAFF
. TRBJ2-2 TRBV9 . TGTGCCAGCAGCGTAGCAATGCGCGGCACCGGGGAGCTGTTTTTT CASSVAMRGTGELFF
TRBD1 TRBJ2-1 TRBV5-1 once TGCGCCAGCAGCTTGGAGGGGACAGAGTACAATGAGCAGTTCTTC CASSLEGTEYNEQFF
. TRBJ2-7 TRBV5-1 . TGCGCCAGCAGCTGGGGGCAGGGTCTCGACGAGCAGTACTTC CASSWGQGLDEQYF
TRBD1 TRBJ2-7 TRBV25-1 . TGTGCCAGCAGTAGGACAGGGGGCTGGAACGAGCAGTACTTC CASSRTGGWNEQYF
. TRBJ2-7 TRBV19 once TGTGCCAGTAGTTGGACAGACCAAGGGTACGAGCAGTACTTC CASSWTDQGYEQYF
. TRBJ2-2 TRBV19 few TGTGCCAGTAGTATAGGCAGGGGCGGCACCGGGGAGCTGTTTTTT CASSIGRGGTGELFF
. TRBJ1-2 TRBV25-1 . TGTGCCAGCAGTACTGGACAGTTTTTCAACTATGGCTACACCTTC CASSTGQFFNYGYTF
. TRBJ2-1 TRBV14 . TGTGCCAGCAGCGAAGACCTCGGGTACAATGAGCAGTTCTTC CASSEDLGYNEQFF
. TRBJ1-1 TRBV9 few TGTGCCAGCAGCGTAGTTGGGGGCTCTGAAGCTTTCTTT CASSVVGGSEAFF
TRBD1 TRBJ1-5 TRBV28 . TGTGCCAGCAGACCCGCTGGACAGGCTCTTAGCAATCAGCCCCAGCATTTT CASRPAGQALSNQPQHF
TRBD1 TRBJ2-3 TRBV11-2 . TGTGCCAGCAGCGCAAGACAGGGTCGAGATACGCAGTATTTT CASSARQGRDTQYF
. TRBJ2-5 TRBV7-6 . TGTGCCAGCAGCTTCAAGGGCGTGACCCAGTACTTC CASSFKGVTQYF
. TRBJ1-4 TRBV28 . TGTGCCATTCAAGAATCGGGGCGTACAACTAATGAAAAACTGTTTTTT CAIQESGRTTNEKLFF
. TRBJ1-2 TRBV5-1 . TGCGCCAGCAGCTTGCAGGGTAGCGGCTACACCTTC CASSLQGSGYTF
TRBD2 TRBJ2-1 TRBV30 . TGTGCCTGGACAGGACTAGCGGGAGTCAAGTTCTTC CAWTGLAGVKFF
TRBD1 TRBJ2-5 TRBV28 . TGTGCCAGCAGTCGGACAGGGCCACCCGAAGAGACCCAGTACTTC CASSRTGPPEETQYF
TRBD1 TRBJ1-4 TRBV5-8 . TGTGCCAGCAGCTACAGGGGATCACGGGAAAAACTGTTTTTT CASSYRGSREKLFF
. TRBJ2-3 TRBV28 . TGTGCCAGCGGAAGCGCCCAAGATACGCAGTATTTT CASGSAQDTQYF
. TRBJ1-1 TRBV5-1 . TGCGCCAGCAGCTCAAGTCCCCCTCCAGCTTTCTTT CASSSSPPPAFF
. TRBJ2-1 TRBV29-1 . TGCAGCGTAGCTAGGCTAGCGAGTCACAATGAGCAGTTCTTC CSVARLASHNEQFF
. TRBJ2-2 TRBV19 . TGTGCCAGTAGTATCGAGAGCTACACCGGGGAGCTGTTTTTT CASSIESYTGELFF
TRBD2 TRBJ2-7 TRBV5-1 . TGCGCCAGCAGCTTAGCTAGCGGGAGTTACGAGCAGTACTTC CASSLASGSYEQYF
TRBD2 TRBJ2-1 TRBV19 . TGTGCCAGTAGTAGGGGACTAGCGGGCTCTGAGGATGAGCAGTTCTTC CASSRGLAGSEDEQFF
TRBD1 TRBJ1-2 TRBV18 . TGTGCCAGCTCACCTGGGACAGACTATGGCTACACCTTC CASSPGTDYGYTF
. TRBJ2-7 TRBV7-9 few TGTGCCAGCAGCATAACACGGGACGAGCAGTACTTC CASSITRDEQYF
. TRBJ2-5 TRBV11-2 . TGTGCCAGCAGCATATGGCGAGGGGGACAAGAGACCCAGTACTTC CASSIWRGGQETQYF
TRBD1 TRBJ2-5 TRBV18 . TGTGCCAGCTCACTAAATTCGGGACAGGTCGAGACCCAGTACTTC CASSLNSGQVETQYF
. TRBJ1-5 TRBV6-1 many TGTGCCAGCAGTGAATGGAAATATCAGCCCCAGCATTTT CASSEWKYQPQHF
. TRBJ2-1 TRBV19 once TGTGCCAGTCGGGGTCGATACAATGAGCAGTTCTTC CASRGRYNEQFF
TRBD1 TRBJ2-1 TRBV6-1 . TGTGCCAGCAGGACGGGACAGGGAGAACAGTTCTTC CASRTGQGEQFF
. TRBJ2-5 TRBV7-2 . TGTGCCACCGCTCCACAGGGAATACAAGAGACCCAGTACTTC CATAPQGIQETQYF
. TRBJ2-7 TRBV7-6 . TGTGCCAGCAGCTTAGCGCACGAGCAGTACTTC CASSLAHEQYF
. TRBJ1-1 TRBV4-2 few TGTGCCAGCAGCAGAGACGGAACAAACACTGAAGCTTTCTTT CASSRDGTNTEAFF
TRBD1 TRBJ2-3 TRBV6-6 once TGTGCCAGCAGTTATAGGGGGCCAGATACGCAGTATTTT CASSYRGPDTQYF
TRBD1 TRBJ1-5 TRBV28 . TGTGCCAGCAGTCCCGGGACAGCGGGCAATCAGCCCCAGCATTTT CASSPGTAGNQPQHF
. TRBJ2-6 TRBV5-1 . TGCGCCAGCAAGGGTGGGGCCAACGTCCTGACTTTC CASKGGANVLTF
. TRBJ1-1 TRBV13 . TGTGCCAGCAGCGCGACCTCCGTTATCACTGAAGCTTTCTTT CASSATSVITEAFF
TRBD1 TRBJ2-5 TRBV4-2 . TGTGCCAGCAGCCAAGGGCGGGCAGGGGGAGAGACCCAGTACTTC CASSQGRAGGETQYF
. TRBJ2-5 TRBV29-1 . TGCAGCGTTGAAGTAAGGGGCGGGCGAGAGACCCAGTACTTC CSVEVRGGRETQYF
. TRBJ2-7 TRBV2 . TGTGCCAGCTCCTTAAACAGGGCTGACGAGCAGTACTTC CASSLNRADEQYF
. TRBJ1-4 TRBV14 . TGTGCCAGCAGCCAATCTTATAGCTCCCTGTTTTTT CASSQSYSSLFF
TRBD2 TRBJ2-3 TRBV7-9 . TGTGCCAGCAGCCCATTCGCGGGAGCTCCTGCAGATACGCAGTATTTT CASSPFAGAPADTQYF
. TRBJ2-4 TRBV29-1 . TGCAGCGTGCTGCATAAGGGCAACATTCAGTACTTC CSVLHKGNIQYF
. TRBJ2-7 TRBV15 once TGTGCCACCCGGCTAGCGTTGAGCTCCTACGAGCAGTACTTC CATRLALSSYEQYF
TRBD1 TRBJ1-4 TRBV18 . TGTGCCAGCTCACAAACGACAGGGTTCGGTGAAAAACTGTTTTTT CASSQTTGFGEKLFF
. TRBJ1-2 TRBV6-4 . TGTGCCAGCAGTGACTCCCTTGGCTACACCTTC CASSDSLGYTF
TRBD2 TRBJ2-7 TRBV6-1 . TGTGCCAGCAGCGCTAGTAGCGGGAGGGCCTACGAGCAGTACTTC CASSASSGRAYEQYF
. TRBJ2-7 TRBV2 . TGTGCCAGCAGCGAGGGACGCGAGCAGTACTTC CASSEGREQYF